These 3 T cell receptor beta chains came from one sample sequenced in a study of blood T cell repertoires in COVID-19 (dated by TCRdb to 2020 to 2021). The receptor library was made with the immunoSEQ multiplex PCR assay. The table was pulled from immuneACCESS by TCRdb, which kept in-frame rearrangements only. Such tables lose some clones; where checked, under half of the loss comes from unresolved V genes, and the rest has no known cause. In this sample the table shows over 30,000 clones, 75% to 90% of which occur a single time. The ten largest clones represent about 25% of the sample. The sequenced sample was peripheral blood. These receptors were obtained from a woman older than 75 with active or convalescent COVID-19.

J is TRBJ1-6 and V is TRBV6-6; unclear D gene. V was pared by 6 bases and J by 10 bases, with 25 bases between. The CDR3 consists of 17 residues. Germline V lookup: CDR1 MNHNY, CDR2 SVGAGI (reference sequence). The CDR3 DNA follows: TGTGCCAGCAGCCGATTCCTAACGAAGCAGGCGGGCTCACCCCTCCACTTT. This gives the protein CASSRFLTKQAGSPLHF.

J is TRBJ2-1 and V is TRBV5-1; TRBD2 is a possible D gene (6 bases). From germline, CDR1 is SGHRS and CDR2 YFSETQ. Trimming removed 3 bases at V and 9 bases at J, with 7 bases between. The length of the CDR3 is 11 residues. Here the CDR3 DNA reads TGCGCCAGCAGCTCGCGGGGTGAGCAGTTCTTC. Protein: CASSSRGEQFF.

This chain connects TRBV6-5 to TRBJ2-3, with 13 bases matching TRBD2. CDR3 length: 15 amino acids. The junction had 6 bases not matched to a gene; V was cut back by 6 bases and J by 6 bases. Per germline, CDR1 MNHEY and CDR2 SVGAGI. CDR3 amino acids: CASSRLAGGGDTQYF. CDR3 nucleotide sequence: TGTGCCAGCAGCCGACTAGCGGGGGGCGGGGATACGCAGTATTTT.